Here is one TCR beta chain with its context. These data originate in a study of blood T cell repertoires in COVID-19. Across 20 to 25 US areas, participants ranged in age from roughly 18 to 89 years. In assigning cohorts, the study relied on participant-reported clinical history. Cohort 3 recovery required two negative PCRs, clearance, or symptom resolution. The CDR3 has 12 residues. CDR1 and CDR2 (germline): MGHDK, SYGVNS. V dropped 10 bases and J dropped 7 bases, with 16 bases sitting between them. Here immunoSEQ multiplex PCR was the method, and the copy in TCRdb shows in-frame clones only, minus some. The sample lists 370,000 or so clones, approximately 89% seen once, with approximately 1.3% in the top ten.

This clonotype was obtained from a man aged 25 to 40 who had recovered from COVID-19. Sequencing input: PBMCs or T cells enriched from blood (not recorded which). The V and J genes are TRBV25-1 and TRBJ1-2; D is perhaps TRBD1 (6 bases). Here the CDR3 reads CATLQGSGGYTF. For the CDR3, the DNA is TGTGCCACTCTACAGGGATCTGGTGGCTACACCTTC.